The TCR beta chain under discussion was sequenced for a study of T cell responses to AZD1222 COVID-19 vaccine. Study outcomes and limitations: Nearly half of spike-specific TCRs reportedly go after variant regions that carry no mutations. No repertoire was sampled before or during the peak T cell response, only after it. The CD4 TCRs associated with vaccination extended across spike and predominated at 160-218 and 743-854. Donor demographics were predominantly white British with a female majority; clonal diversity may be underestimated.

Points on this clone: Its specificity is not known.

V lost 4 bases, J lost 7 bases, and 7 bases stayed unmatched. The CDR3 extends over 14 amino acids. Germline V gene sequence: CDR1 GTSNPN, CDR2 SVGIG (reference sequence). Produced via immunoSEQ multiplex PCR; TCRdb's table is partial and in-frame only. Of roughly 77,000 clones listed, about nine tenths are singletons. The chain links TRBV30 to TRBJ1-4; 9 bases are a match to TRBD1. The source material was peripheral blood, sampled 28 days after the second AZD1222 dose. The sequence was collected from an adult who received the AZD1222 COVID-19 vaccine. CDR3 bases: TGTGCCTGGAAACCGGGACAGGGCCCTGAAAAACTGTTTTTT. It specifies CAWKPGQGPEKLFF.